One sample yielded the 8 T cell receptor beta chains listed below, sequenced in a study of blood T cell repertoires in COVID-19. Sequencing used immunoSEQ multiplex PCR; TCRdb keeps in-frame clones, though not all of them. The table includes some 210,000 clones, approximately 78% detected once. What was sequenced was peripheral blood. The receptors shown here come from a woman aged 40 to 50 with acute or convalescent COVID-19.

The chain is built from TRBV9 and TRBJ2-5; 16 bases are a match to TRBD2. The V segment lost 3 bases and the J segment 2 bases; nucleotides outside the gene matches: 7. The V gene's germline CDR1 is SGDLS and CDR2 YYNGEE. CDR3 length: 18 amino acids. Written as DNA, the CDR3 is TGTGCCAGCAGCGACGGGACTAGCGGGAGGGCCCGACAAGAGACCCAGTACTTC. Protein: CASSDGTSGRARQETQYF.

The chain carries TRBV10-3 and TRBJ1-3, with a possible D match to TRBD1 (6 bases). The CDR3 is 18 amino acids. CDR1 is ENHRY and CDR2 is SYGVKD in the germline V gene. The V end was cut by 10 bases, the J end by 2 bases, with 27 bases between. The CDR3 sequence: CATLRTGTKLSPGNTIYF. The CDR3 nucleotides read TGTGCCACCCTCAGAACAGGGACCAAGTTAAGCCCTGGAAACACCATATATTTT.

The chain links TRBV2 to TRBJ1-6; D might be TRBD1 (5 bases). V was cut by 3 bases and J by 2 bases, with 11 bases left in between. Germline CDR1 SNHLY, CDR2 FYNNEI. The CDR3 covers 16 residues. The DNA of the CDR3 is TGTGCCAGCAGTGAGGCAGGGAGGCCCTATAATTCACCCCTCCACTTT. It codes for CASSEAGRPYNSPLHF. The full variable domain, with the rest looked up from reference TRBV2 and TRBJ1-6, is EPEVTQTPSHQVTQMGQEVILRCVPISNHLYFYWYRQILGQKVEFLVSFYNNEISEKSEIFDDQFSVERPDGSNFTLKIRSTKLEDSAMYFCASSEAGRPYNSPLHFGNGTRLTVT.

V and J are TRBV4-1 and TRBJ2-6; tentative D call: TRBD1 (6 bases). CDR3 size: 18 residues. V lost 4 bases, J lost 0 bases, and 16 bases lay in between. Per the germline V gene, CDR1 is MGHRA and CDR2 is YSYEKL. The CDR3 DNA reads as TGCGCCAGCAGCCCCACAGGGTTCTCGAACTCTGGGGCCAACGTCCTGACTTTC. This codes for CASSPTGFSNSGANVLTF.

This clone was counted a single time. The V call is TRBV11-2, the J call TRBJ2-7; TRBD1 agrees at 11 bases. The V gene's germline CDR1 is SGHAT and CDR2 FQNNGV. The V and J ends lost 5 bases and 3 bases, in that order; junction bases with no gene match: 6. This CDR3 is 15 amino acids long. The CDR3 DNA reads as TGTGCCAGCAGCACCGGGACAGGGGGTTTCTACGAGCAGTACTTC. Translation: CASSTGTGGFYEQYF.

Worth noting for this clone: This CDR3 is also generated by other DNA sequences in the sample. The gene calls are TRBV7-8 and TRBJ1-2, with a possible D match to TRBD1 (5 bases). This CDR3 spans 12 amino acids. The germline CDR1 and CDR2 sequences are SGHVS and FQNEAQ. Trimming pared 5 bases from V and 4 bases from J, leaving 8 bases between. The CDR3 DNA reads as TGTGCCAGCAGCCCAGACAGCTATGGCTACACCTTC. It specifies CASSPDSYGYTF.

The chain couples TRBV19 to TRBJ2-1; D call uncertain. CDR3 length: 13 residues. The germline CDR1 and CDR2 sequences are LNHDA and SQIVND (reference sequence). V lost 3 bases and J lost 4, with 7 bases in between. The CDR3 loop is CASSIFRYNEQFF. Here the CDR3 DNA reads TGTGCCAGTAGTATCTTCCGTTACAATGAGCAGTTCTTC.

The chain employs TRBV11-2 and TRBJ2-1; 8 bases agree with TRBD1. The ends lost 6 bases at V and 10 bases at J; junction bases unmatched: 17. The CDR3 extends over 16 amino acids. Germline V CDR1 and CDR2: SGHAT, FQNNGV. In DNA, the CDR3 is TGTGCCAGCAGGGAACCCGGACAGGGTGTTTTTTGGGAGCAGTTCTTC. This translates into CASREPGQGVFWEQFF.